This T cell receptor beta chain was captured by sequencing in a study of T cell responses to AZD1222 COVID-19 vaccine. Study results and limitations: Spike-specific TCRs gained breadth and depth after people received two AZD1222 doses. Per reports, nearly half of all spike-specific TCRs target regions that are unmutated in variants. Among vaccine-associated CD4 TCRs, coverage spanned spike, with dominance at 160-218 and 743-854.

Sequenced by immunoSEQ multiplex PCR; TCRdb stores in-frame clones only, minus some. The profile shows 95,000 to 150,000 clones, 88% of them singletons. On this clone: Its antigen is undetermined.

Per the germline V gene, CDR1 is MNHEY and CDR2 is SMNVEV (reference sequence). Trimming at V came to 6 bases and at J to 9 bases, leaving 8 bases not matched to a gene. CDR3 length: 13 amino acids. This specimen consisted of peripheral blood, obtained on day 0 of AZD1222 vaccination. The chain couples TRBV27 to TRBJ2-4; 7 bases fit TRBD1. This TCR derives from an adult in good health. CDR3 nucleotide sequence: TGTGCCAGCAGGACAGGGCGCCGAGGCATTCAGTACTTC. Amino acid sequence: CASRTGRRGIQYF.